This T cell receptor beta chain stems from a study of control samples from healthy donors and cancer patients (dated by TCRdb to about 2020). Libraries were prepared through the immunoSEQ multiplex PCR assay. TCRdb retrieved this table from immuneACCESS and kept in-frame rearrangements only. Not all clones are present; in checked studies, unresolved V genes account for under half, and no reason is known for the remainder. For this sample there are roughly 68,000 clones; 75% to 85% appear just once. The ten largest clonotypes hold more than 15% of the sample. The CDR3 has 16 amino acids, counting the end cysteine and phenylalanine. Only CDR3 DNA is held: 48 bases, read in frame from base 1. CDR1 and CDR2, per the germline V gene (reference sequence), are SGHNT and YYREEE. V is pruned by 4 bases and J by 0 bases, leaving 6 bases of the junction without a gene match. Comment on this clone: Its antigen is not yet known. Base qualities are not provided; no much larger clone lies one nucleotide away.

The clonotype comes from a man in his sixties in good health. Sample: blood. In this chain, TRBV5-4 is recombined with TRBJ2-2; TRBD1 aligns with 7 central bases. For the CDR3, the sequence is CASSEGQHANTGELFF. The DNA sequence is TGTGCCAGCAGCGAGGGACAGCACGCGAACACCGGGGAGCTGTTTTTT.